This T cell receptor (beta chain) was obtained from a study of cytomegalovirus exposure and HLA in healthy donors (dated by TCRdb to about 2017). Some background on the complete study: An earlier analysis of roughly 630 of the donors reported roughly 270 Gb of sequence data and around 110 million unique TCR beta sequences from about 179 million T cells. Approximately 300 gigabases of sequencing data and around 80 million unique TCR sequences made up an early release that covered 500 to 650 HLA-typed donors. The genetic ancestry cluster associated with self-reported Caucasian donors included 70% to 85% of the roughly 400 genotyped donors. The study was designed to test whether signatures of past pathogen exposure could be identified by cataloging public T cell receptors. Using immunosequencing, the study profiled T cell repertoires from approximately 700 subjects and related those repertoires to cytomegalovirus serostatus. In addition to the first cohort of approximately 670 subjects, a separate validation cohort of approximately 120 different subjects was used. To predict cytomegalovirus infection status, the study combined high-throughput TCR immunosequencing, statistical association of individual TCRs with disease status, and machine learning. In a later analysis, previously published TCR beta repertoires from 550 to 750 donors were re-analyzed and high-resolution HLA genotyping was added so that TCR occurrence patterns could be studied. Rather than using new phenotypic data, the later analysis identified candidate immune exposures from TCR beta sequences and from how often those sequences occurred across donors. To decide whether each TCR beta V gene segment behaved as functional or pseudogenic, an earlier analysis of 587 of the donors relied on high-throughput TCR beta sequencing. Donor age, sex, ethnicity and CMV serostatus were compiled alongside the repertoire data. A later genetic analysis took genome-wide SNP genotypes for 398 of the 666 donors and used that subset as a discovery cohort. All discovery cohort repertoires had been generated on a single sequencing platform. HLA typing covered class I and class II loci at four-digit resolution. The number of typed donors differed by locus: 629-630 for A, B, C, DRB1 and DQB1; 500 to 550 for DQA1; 606 for DPA1; and around 490 for DPB1. Several DR-DQ haplotypes were treated as single units for association and clustering because of strong linkage in the cohort. On average, 235,054 unique TCR beta nucleotide sequences were sequenced per donor among some 420 genotyped donors of the cohort, with around 19% of those sequences being non-productive.

V is shortened by 2 bases, J by 0 bases, and the region joining them spans 14 bases. CDR1 SGHNT and CDR2 YENEEA were looked up in the germline V gene. Inclusive of the bounding cysteine and phenylalanine, the CDR3 is 16 residues long. Just CDR3 DNA is preserved here, 48 bases in frame from base 1. Results and caveats for the whole study, not just this receptor: A later analysis found that most CMV-associated TCR beta chains appeared HLA-restricted, with HLA associations seemingly driven largely by CMV exposure. A group of highly shared sequence variants was considered likely to be a technical artifact of the sequencing pipeline. The presence/absence analyses assumed that sequencing depth was roughly uniform across donors, and that assumption may not be true. CMV serostatus was the only immune exposure information available for the cohort. According to a later analysis, parvovirus B19, influenza, CMV and Epstein-Barr virus appeared linked to several top co-occurrence clusters. Broadly in line with IMGT annotations, most TCR beta V segments showed up in productive rearrangements about 90% or about 30% of the time in an earlier analysis of approximately 600 of the donors. Correlated functional status among segregating V segments might be attributable to linkage disequilibrium, but an unknown experimental factor could not be ruled out. A later genetic analysis reported fewer N-insertions in productive TCRs among donors in an Asian-associated ancestry cluster than the roughly 720-donor mean. A later analysis found that TCR association rates varied across HLA loci, with DRB1 alleles showing the most associated TCRs and HLA-C alleles the fewest. HLA typing was unavailable for some donors at each locus, so association tests used only the typed subset. A total of 150 to 200 TCR beta chains were listed by the study as associated with cytomegalovirus. In vitro tests confirmed that a few of the cytomegalovirus-associated TCR beta chains recognize cytomegalovirus antigens. Because counts were too low, seventeen rarely observed V segments, including chromosome 9 orphons, were excluded from the earlier analysis of 587 of the donors. The classifier was reported to diagnose cytomegalovirus status with high specificity and sensitivity in both the original and validation cohorts. Most TCR sequences were observed very rarely across donors, whereas some public TCRs were present in many individuals. Assigning TCR associations to individual alleles was difficult when HLA alleles, especially DR and DQ, strongly co-occurred. According to the authors, the approach could potentially be generalized to other disease states and immunological phenotypes. At a false discovery rate of 0.05, a later analysis linked roughly 17,000 TCR beta sequences to specific HLA alleles. In a later analysis, HLA-associated TCR beta chains showed more clonal expansion and lower generation probabilities than non-associated chains that were equally common. In a later genetic analysis, a missense DCLRE1C variant was associated with V-gene and J-gene trimming of TCR beta chains, and the association was replicated in an independent cohort. The 87-base-pair reads could not distinguish some IMGT-functional V segments, including TRBV6-2 and TRBV6-3, so those segments were excluded. A further reported finding was that TCR beta sequences accurately predicted the HLA-A and HLA-B alleles for most subjects in the first cohort. This cohort had only TCR beta chains sequenced, and the lack of alpha or paired-chain data limited which features could be detected.

The cohort was made up of about 670 healthy bone marrow donors. At the time of sampling, every cohort member was nominally healthy, though immune exposures that went unrecorded were likely present. The donor was CMV seropositive and belonged to the group of 250 to 300 seropositive cohort members. Each donor provided a peripheral blood sample, and peripheral blood mononuclear cells were used for TCR beta sequencing. The Qiagen DNeasy Blood Extraction Kit was used to extract genomic DNA from the blood cell samples. In the case of this clone: The antigen it binds to is not known. Within one base of it there is no much larger clone, and no base qualities were kept.

Libraries were constructed by the immunoSEQ multiplex PCR assay. A mixture of 60 forward primers for TCR Vbeta segments and 13 reverse primers for TCR Jbeta segments was used in the multiplex PCR. The CDR3 region of rearranged TCR beta genes was amplified from genomic DNA by a multiplex PCR assay. The Illumina HiSeq System was used to sequence the amplified TCR beta libraries as 87-base-pair reads. The published analysis was carried out like this. In a later analysis, tens of millions of unique TCR beta chains were counted across the approximately 640 repertoires, and roughly 11 million of these chains were shared by at least two donors. A nearest-neighbor algorithm error-corrected the raw reads and collapsed the reads into unique sequences, merging closely related sequences to remove PCR and sequencing errors. V, D and J gene segments were assigned by aligning CDR3 sequences to IMGT reference sequences. Each retained sequence needed at least a six-nucleotide match to both a V gene segment and a J gene segment. Rearrangements were called productive when the CDR3 lacked stop codons and stayed in frame with V and J; all others were non-productive. Following IMGT convention, CDR3 was defined as the stretch from the second conserved V-encoded cysteine to the conserved J-encoded phenylalanine. The earlier analysis of a few hundred of the donors excluded any sequence lacking an unambiguous match to a single V gene segment. In an earlier analysis of 587 of the donors, V segments were called functional above 56.7% productive rearrangements and were called segregating when the between-donor standard deviation exceeded 5%. A statistical classification framework was built for diagnosing cytomegalovirus status from the catalog of TCR beta chain sequences. In a later analysis, V and J genes were assigned by comparing TCR nucleotide sequences against IMGT/GENE-DB human TR gene sequences. The TCRdist pipeline was used in a later analysis to assign CDR3 sequences and most-parsimonious VDJ recombination scenarios. In a later analysis, each TCR beta chain was defined by its CDR3 amino acid sequence together with its V-gene family, and reads lacking a unique V-gene family were excluded. As a way to deal with suspected cross-contamination and a sequencing artifact, a later analysis dropped approximately 590 nucleotide sequences that were highly shared and had low generation probability. In a later analysis, a clonal expansion index was calculated for each public chain from normalized within-repertoire ranks of inferred template counts. In a later analysis, generation probabilities were computed with a VDJ recombination model fitted to out-of-frame rearrangements, and the resulting probabilities were checked against IGoR. A later analysis scored TCR-TCR, TCR-HLA and TCR-CMV co-occurrence with hypergeometric tests, applying a repertoire-size bias correction to TCR pairs. To estimate false discovery rates, a later analysis permuted the HLA or CMV assignments 20 times. In a later analysis, co-occurring TCRs were grouped using DBSCAN, with TCRdist sequence similarity added in when clustering inside HLA-allele-positive subsets. Repertoires with fewer than 30,000 or more than 120,000 public chains, plus five repertoires with anomalous nucleotide sharing, were excluded from co-occurrence clustering. TCRdb re-hosts the immuneACCESS table, in-frame sequences only. Its copies lack some clones; in the studies checked, an unresolved V gene accounts for under half of them, and the cause for the rest is not known. V, J and clone size reflect that table, while D and trimming were determined from the DNA. The sample table holds over 150,000 clones, of which around 77% were seen once. The ten most abundant clones make up about 4% of the sample.

This receptor was identified in a man aged 25 to 40 in good health and CMV-seropositive. The sequenced sample was PBMCs. The chain is made from TRBV11-3 and TRBJ2-7; a tentative D match to TRBD1 spans 5 bases. CDR3 reads: CASSLSQDNPSYEQYF. The sequenced DNA: TGTGCCAGCAGCTTATCACAGGATAACCCCTCCTACGAGCAGTACTTC.